This entry lists 5 T cell receptor beta chains sequenced from one sample in a study of breast tumors, draining lymph nodes, adjacent tissues. Using its own MiXCR run on the multiplex PCR reads, TCRdb lists one record per CDR3 protein. This table holds fewer than 140,000 distinct CDR3 sequences, around 30% found once. Breast cancer patients provided tissue from their axillary draining lymph nodes. The sample was axillary lymph node tissue. The receptors were sampled from a female donor with breast cancer. Some clones in this sample may be carry-over from other donors' samples.

This chain connects TRBV19 to TRBJ2-2; D gene unclear. Germline V gene data show CDR1 as LNHDA and CDR2 as SQIVND (reference sequence). Trimming shortened V by 4 bases and J by 4 bases, and 7 bases separated the two germline ends. This CDR3 is built from 13 residues. The CDR3 sequence is CASSNPLTGELFF. The DNA for the CDR3 is TGTGCCAGTAGTAATCCCCTCACCGGGGAGCTGTTTTTT.

This clonotype was counted only a few times. This chain joins TRBV5-6 and TRBJ2-4; no clear D gene. Germline CDR1 reads SGHDT; CDR2 reads YYEEEE. V lost 2 bases and J 1 base, leaving 7 bases between the germline ends. There are 14 residues in the CDR3. Here the CDR3 reads CASSFGVAKNIQYF. CDR3 bases: TGTGCCAGCAGCTTTGGGGTGGCCAAAAACATTCAGTACTTC.

At least ten counts were recorded for this clonotype. The V gene is TRBV19, the J gene TRBJ2-2; TRBD2 agrees at 10 bases. Germline V CDR1 and CDR2: LNHDA, SQIVND (reference sequence). The CDR3 consists of 17 residues. Losses at the gene ends were 5 bases for V and 3 bases for J; bases not matched to a gene: 9. The CDR3 DNA follows: TGTGCCAGTAGTCCCGTTAGCGGGGGGCTTTACACCGGGGAGCTGTTTTTT. This codes for CASSPVSGGLYTGELFF.

With respect to this clonotype: The conserved phenylalanine or tryptophan normally closing the CDR3 is absent here, so this likely arose from a read error. The chain is built from TRBV12-3 or TRBV12-4 and TRBJ2-3, with D hard to call. The CDR3 extends over 15 amino acids. Trimming removed 3 bases from V and 0 bases from J, with 10 bases in between. The CDR3 region is CASSFRASSTDTQYL. The CDR3 bases are TGTGCCAGCAGTTTCCGGGCCTCTAGCACAGATACGCAGTATCTT.

This clonotype was recorded once. The CDR3 DNA is TGTGCCAGCAGCTTAGGGGTCACAGGGGGAGCCTCTGGACCCACCATATATTTT. This translates into CASSLGVTGGASGPTIYF. V usage is TRBV7-9 and J usage is TRBJ1-3, with 8 bases lining up with TRBD1. The germline CDR1 and CDR2 sequences are SEHNR and FQNEAQ (reference sequence). This CDR3 spans 18 amino acids. V shed 1 base, J shed 9 bases, and the junction held 17 bases outside the gene matches. The full variable domain, its missing parts supplied by reference TRBV7-9 and TRBJ1-3, is DTGVSQNPRHKITKRGQNVTFRCDPISEHNRLYWYRQTLGQGPEFLTYFQNEAQLEKSRLLSDRFSAERPKGSFSTLEIQRTEQGDSAMYLCASSLGVTGGASGPTIYFGEGSWLTVV.